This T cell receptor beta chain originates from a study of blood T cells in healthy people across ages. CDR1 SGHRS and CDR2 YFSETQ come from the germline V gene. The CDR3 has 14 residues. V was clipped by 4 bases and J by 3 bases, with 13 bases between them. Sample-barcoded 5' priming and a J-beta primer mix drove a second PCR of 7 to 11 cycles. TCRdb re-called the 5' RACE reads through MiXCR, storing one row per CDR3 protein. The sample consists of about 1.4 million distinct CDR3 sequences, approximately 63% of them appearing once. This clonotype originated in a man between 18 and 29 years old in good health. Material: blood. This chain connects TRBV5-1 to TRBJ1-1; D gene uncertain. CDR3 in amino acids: CASSVRQRDTEAFF. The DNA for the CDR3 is TGCGCCAGCAGCGTGAGGCAGCGGGACACTGAAGCTTTCTTT.